Listed here is a single T cell receptor beta chain. Antigen unknown. 60 Vbeta and 13 Jbeta primers were used in PCR. The protocol was immunoSEQ multiplex PCR, while the TCRdb copy is restricted to in-frame clones and leaves out a portion. The table includes about 140,000 clones, around three quarters detected once. The data are from a study of cytomegalovirus exposure and HLA in healthy donors. Study-level results: A later look showed TCR association rates differing by HLA locus, highest for DRB1 and lowest for HLA-C.

Trimming left V 4 bases short and J 0 bases short, with 12 bases between. Germline loops: CDR1 SGHRS, CDR2 YFSETQ. This CDR3 region has 15 residues. The origin of this receptor is a man in his forties in good health and CMV-seronegative. The chain combines TRBV5-1 with TRBJ2-3, with D tentatively TRBD2 (6 bases). Sequencing was done on a sample of PBMCs. CDR3: CASSVEGRSTDTQYF. Written as DNA, the CDR3 is TGCGCCAGCAGCGTGGAGGGGCGAAGCACAGATACGCAGTATTTT.